These T cell receptor beta chains were read from a single sample in a study of high-grade serous ovarian cancer treatment subgroups. Data came from immunoSEQ multiplex PCR; TCRdb stores just in-frame clones and leaves some out. The sample consists of approximately 15,000 clones, approximately 73% of them appearing once. Sequences were obtained from tumor tissue. All receptors come from a human donor with high-grade serous ovarian cancer. Each CDR3 is given with its conserved first and last residue. Fields, in order: J gene, D gene, V gene, clone size, CDR3 DNA, CDR3 protein. A D gene is named only where the DNA matches it firmly. Clone size is shown for a subset of rows, as once, few, many or a class of expanded clone.

TRBJ1-2	TRBD1	TRBV7-2	.	TGTGCCAGCAGCCCTCGACAGGGAAGTATTCATGGCTACACCTTC	CASSPRQGSIHGYTF
TRBJ2-3	TRBD2	TRBV11-2	.	TGTGCCAGCAGCTCCGGGACTAGCGGCCGCTCGGTGGATACGCAGTATTTT	CASSSGTSGRSVDTQYF
TRBJ1-1	TRBD1	TRBV11-3	.	TGTGCCAGCAGCTTGGACAGGGGAGAAGCTTTCTTT	CASSLDRGEAFF
TRBJ1-2	TRBD1	TRBV5-5	.	TGTGCCACAGGGGGGGAGCTTAACTATGGCTACACCTTC	CATGGELNYGYTF
TRBJ2-5	.	TRBV29-1	.	TGCAGCGTTGAAAGGCAGGCCCTGCCAGAGACCCAGTACTTC	CSVERQALPETQYF
TRBJ2-2	.	TRBV11-2	few	TGTGCCAGCAGCCCTGTCAGTGGCGGGGAGCTGTTTTTT	CASSPVSGGELFF
TRBJ1-1	.	TRBV9	medium-sized	TGTGCCAGCGGAGGACGGGACTCCGGTGAAGCTTTCTTT	CASGGRDSGEAFF
TRBJ2-3	TRBD2	TRBV4-1	once	TGCGCCAGCAGCCAAGATCGGGCTAGCGGGGTGGATACGCAGTATTTT	CASSQDRASGVDTQYF
TRBJ2-7	.	TRBV28	.	TGTGCCAGCAGTTTCCTTAGCGGCTACGAGCAGTACTTC	CASSFLSGYEQYF
TRBJ2-5	TRBD2	TRBV15	.	TGTGCCACCAGCAGAGATCATCAGCGGGGGTTTCAAGAGACCCAGTACTTC	CATSRDHQRGFQETQYF
TRBJ1-1	.	TRBV5-1	.	TGCGCCAGCAGCCGGGACACTAACACTGAAGCTTTCTTT	CASSRDTNTEAFF
TRBJ2-7	.	TRBV6-1	.	TGTGCCAGCAGTGAAGAGGAGGGAGCGGTCTACGAGCAGTACTTC	CASSEEEGAVYEQYF
TRBJ1-4	.	TRBV5-6	.	TGTGCCAGCAGCGAAGGCCCGGGGGACGGAAAACTGTTTTTT	CASSEGPGDGKLFF
TRBJ1-1	.	TRBV14	.	TGTGCCAGCAGCCAACGAGGGGGGGGGAACACTGAAGCTTTCTTT	CASSQRGGGNTEAFF
TRBJ2-7	.	TRBV19	few	TGTGCCAGTAGTCTCAAGGCGGATATCGAACAGTACTTC	CASSLKADIEQYF
TRBJ2-3	.	TRBV10-2	.	TGCGCCAGCAATTACAGCACAGATACGCAGTATTTT	CASNYSTDTQYF
TRBJ2-7	.	TRBV4-2	.	TGTGCCAGCAGCCAAGAGGGACTCTATTACGAGCAGTACTTC	CASSQEGLYYEQYF
TRBJ1-1	.	TRBV7-9	few	TGTGCCAGCAGCTTAGTTCAGGTGAACACTGAAGCTTTCTTT	CASSLVQVNTEAFF
TRBJ1-1	.	TRBV15	.	TGTGCCACCAGCAGAAAGGGGGTGAACACTGAAGCTTTCTTT	CATSRKGVNTEAFF
TRBJ2-5	.	TRBV2	.	TGTGCCAGCATCGACCCTTTTGAAAGGCGGGAGACCCAGTACTTC	CASIDPFERRETQYF
TRBJ1-4	.	TRBV6-4	.	TGTGCCAGCAGTTTCGATGCAACTAATGAAAAACTGTTTTTT	CASSFDATNEKLFF
TRBJ2-1	.	TRBV6-5	.	TGTGCCAGCAGTTACTCGGGTACATCCTACAATGAGCAGTTCTTC	CASSYSGTSYNEQFF
TRBJ2-1	TRBD2	TRBV6-5	.	TGTGCCAGCAGTTACTTAAGGTTGACTAGCCGGGAGCAGTTCTTC	CASSYLRLTSREQFF
TRBJ2-1	.	TRBV4-1	.	TGCGCCAGCAGCCAAGATCCATACGGGGCAGGGAAAAAGTTCTTC	CASSQDPYGAGKKFF
TRBJ2-3	.	TRBV2	.	TGTGCCAGCGGACGGGGGCGCCCCTCCTATACGCAGTATTTT	CASGRGRPSYTQYF
TRBJ1-1	.	TRBV10-3	.	TGTGCCATCGGGCGTAACACTGAAGCTTTCTTT	CAIGRNTEAFF
TRBJ1-3	.	TRBV9	.	TGTGCCAGCAGCCTTGGTTCTAGCTCTGGAAACACCATATATTTT	CASSLGSSSGNTIYF
TRBJ1-5	TRBD1	TRBV4-1	once	TGCGCCAGCAGCCAGGGGACAGGGAGTCAGCCCCAGCATTTT	CASSQGTGSQPQHF
TRBJ2-5	TRBD2	TRBV6-5	.	TGTGCCAGCAGTACCAGCGGGGGGTACCAAGAGACCCAGTACTTC	CASSTSGGYQETQYF
TRBJ2-7	.	TRBV25-1	once	TGTGCCAGCAGTCAAAACGTCGGCTACTACGAGCAGTACTTC	CASSQNVGYYEQYF
TRBJ2-6	.	TRBV4-3	.	TGCGCCAGCAGCCAAGATCCACGGGGGTCGGGGGCCAACGTCCTGACTTTC	CASSQDPRGSGANVLTF
TRBJ2-5	TRBD1	TRBV5-1	.	TGCGCCAGCAGCTGGAACTCCGGGACAGTCCAAGAGACCCAGTACTTC	CASSWNSGTVQETQYF
TRBJ2-3	.	TRBV27	.	TGTGCCAGCAGGGGGACTAGCACAGATACGCAGTATTTT	CASRGTSTDTQYF
TRBJ2-7	.	TRBV21-1	.	TGTGCCAGACTGCATGGACAGACCCACGAGCAGTACTTC	CARLHGQTHEQYF
TRBJ2-7	.	TRBV19	large	TGTGCCACCTCAGGCGTGGGTGCAGTCGAGCAGTACTTC	CATSGVGAVEQYF
TRBJ2-7	TRBD1	TRBV2	.	TGTGCCGGGACACAGGGGGATGCTCCCACCTACGAGCAGTACTTC	CAGTQGDAPTYEQYF
TRBJ1-5	.	TRBV7-2	.	TGTGCCAGCAGCCCCTACAGGGCCGGAATTCATAGCAATCAGCCCCAGCATTTT	CASSPYRAGIHSNQPQHF
TRBJ1-2	.	TRBV5-6	.	TGTGCCAGCAGCTTGATGGGGTCAAACTATGGCTACACCTTC	CASSLMGSNYGYTF
TRBJ2-1	.	TRBV11-2	.	TGTGCCAGCAGCTTAGCGGGGGGCGTTGAGCAGTTCTTC	CASSLAGGVEQFF
TRBJ1-5	.	TRBV6-1	.	TGTGCCAGCAGTGAAAGGGACGGCTTCAATCAGCCCCAGCATTTT	CASSERDGFNQPQHF
TRBJ1-4	.	TRBV2	.	TGTGCCAGCAGTGAAGCCGGGACAAAACTGTTTTTT	CASSEAGTKLFF
TRBJ2-7	.	TRBV4-2	medium-sized	TGTGCCAGCAGCCAAGATAAATCCTACGAGCAGTACTTC	CASSQDKSYEQYF
TRBJ1-4	.	TRBV28	.	TGTGCCAGCAGTGGAAGAGAAAAACTGTTTTTT	CASSGREKLFF
TRBJ1-4	TRBD1	TRBV6-5	.	TGTGCCAGCAGTTACTCGACAGGGTGGGGTGAAAAACTGTTTTTT	CASSYSTGWGEKLFF
TRBJ1-1	.	TRBV7-6	.	TGTGCCAGCGGGGAGGGGGGCACTGAAGCTTTCTTT	CASGEGGTEAFF
TRBJ1-3	.	TRBV6-4	.	TGTGCCAGCAGTGATAGAAACACCATATATTTT	CASSDRNTIYF
TRBJ2-3	TRBD2	TRBV4-3	.	TGCGCCAGCAGCCAAGATGCCCAGCGGGGGGGCACAGATACGCAGTATTTT	CASSQDAQRGGTDTQYF
TRBJ1-1	.	TRBV2	.	TGTGCCAGCACCCCACAGGGATCGGACACTGAAGCTTTCTTT	CASTPQGSDTEAFF
TRBJ1-2	.	TRBV4-3	.	TGCGCCAGCAGCCAAGACCAGGGCAACGGCTACACCTTC	CASSQDQGNGYTF
TRBJ1-2	.	TRBV4-2	.	TGTGCCAGCAGCCAAGGGCGGATCTATGGCTACACCTTC	CASSQGRIYGYTF
TRBJ1-1	.	TRBV10-3	.	TGTGCCATCAGTGAGTTACCAGTCAGACTCCGGAGGAACACTGAAGCTTTCTTT	CAISELPVRLRRNTEAFF
TRBJ2-5	.	TRBV6-5	.	TGTGCCAGCAGTTCGAGCGACCCGGGGGAGACCCAGTACTTC	CASSSSDPGETQYF
TRBJ2-1	TRBD2	TRBV4-3	.	TGCGCCAGCAGCCAAGGATCGACTAGCGGGGGGGCTGGCTATGAGCAGTTCTTC	CASSQGSTSGGAGYEQFF
TRBJ1-1	.	TRBV30	.	TGTGCCTGGAGTGTTCCTCTCACGAATTTGAACACTGAAGCTTTCTTT	CAWSVPLTNLNTEAFF
TRBJ1-1	.	TRBV7-2	.	TGTGCCAGCAGCTTAGGCAAGGGGAACACTGAAGCTTTCTTT	CASSLGKGNTEAFF
TRBJ2-7	TRBD2	TRBV19	.	TGTGCCAGTAGTATGGGACTAGGTGAGCAGTACTTC	CASSMGLGEQYF
TRBJ1-5	.	TRBV9	.	TGTGCCAGCAGCGTAGGGGCAGCTCGGGACCAGCCCCAGCATTTT	CASSVGAARDQPQHF
TRBJ1-4	.	TRBV21-1	.	TGTGCCAGCAGCAAACGGACAGTCAATAATGAAAAACTGTTTTTT	CASSKRTVNNEKLFF
TRBJ2-2	.	TRBV7-2	.	TGTGCCAGCAGCTTAATTGTCAGGGTGGAAGGCGGGGAGCTGTTTTTT	CASSLIVRVEGGELFF